One sample yielded the 10 T cell receptor beta chains listed below, sequenced in a study of CD8 T cells in ankylosing spondylitis. TCRdb fed the 5' RACE reads into MiXCR, producing one record per CDR3 protein. The data contain fewer than 200,000 distinct CDR3 sequences, 9.8% of them singletons. Sequencing input: blood, either unsorted or a sorted T cell fraction (not recorded which). The origin of the receptors is a female donor with ankylosing spondylitis or in good health (not recorded which).

The sample holds many counts of this clonotype. The V and J genes are TRBV4-2 and TRBJ2-7, with 9 bases matching TRBD2. Germline CDR1 is LGHNA and CDR2 is YNFKEQ. V shed 0 bases and J 2 bases; nucleotides not matched to a gene: 8. This CDR3 has 17 residues. DNA of the CDR3: TGTGCCAGCAGCCAAGAGCCACTAGCGGGCAACCCCTACGAGCAGTACTTC. Translation: CASSQEPLAGNPYEQYF.

In its sample, this clonotype was seen a few times. The chain has TRBV25-1 and TRBJ2-1, with a weak D call TRBD1 (6 bases). The CDR3 sequence is 17 residues long. Germline lookup yields CDR1 MGHDK and CDR2 SYGVNS. Deletions cut 8 bases from V and 0 bases from J, with 20 bases between. CDR3 bases: TGTGCCAGCCCCTCCCAGGGGCGGACGCGCTCCTACAATGAGCAGTTCTTC. Encoded protein: CASPSQGRTRSYNEQFF.

This rearrangement joins TRBV20-1 to TRBJ2-2, with D possibly TRBD2 on 5 matching bases. V lost 6 bases to trimming and J lost 7 bases, with 12 bases between them. This CDR3 is 12 amino acids long. Germline loops: CDR1 DFQATT, CDR2 SNEGSKA (reference sequence). Here the CDR3 reads CSAEGRNGELFF. Here the CDR3 DNA reads TGCAGTGCCGAGGGCCGGAACGGGGAGCTGTTTTTT.

The gene calls are TRBV11-2 and TRBJ2-7; D call uncertain. In germline, CDR1 is SGHAT, CDR2 FQNNGV. V was shortened by 0 bases and J by 2 bases, with 11 bases between the two germline ends. The CDR3 runs to 15 residues. CDR3 in DNA: TGTGCCAGCAGCTTAGAGGAGCCGGGCACCTACGAGCAGTACTTC. Translation: CASSLEEPGTYEQYF.

V usage is TRBV23-1 and J usage is TRBJ2-1; 11 positions agree with TRBD2. TRBV23-1 is labeled an ORF, and its function is uncertain. After removal of 11 bases from V and 5 bases from J, the junction contained 23 bases not matched to a gene. The CDR3 is 19 residues long. The CDR3 sequence is CAPEAASGRSVPKHNEQFF. The DNA of the CDR3 is TGCGCCCCCGAGGCGGCTAGCGGGAGGTCCGTACCCAAACACAATGAGCAGTTCTTC.

This clonotype was seen a handful of times. V usage is TRBV20-1 and J usage is TRBJ2-7, with no clear D. The germline gives CDR1 DFQATT, CDR2 SNEGSKA (reference sequence). This CDR3 region has 10 residues. V was clipped by 0 bases and J by 4 bases, with 1 base between them. The CDR3 DNA follows: TGCAGTGCTAGAGAATACGAGCAGTACTTC. Its translation is CSAREYEQYF.

In its sample, this clonotype was seen many times. This rearrangement joins TRBV27 to TRBJ2-1, with 7 bases aligning to TRBD2. Looked up from germline, CDR1 is MNHEY and CDR2 is SMNVEV (reference sequence). Unmatched junction bases numbered 10, after V lost 3 bases and J lost 8 bases. This CDR3 has 15 residues. CDR3 sequence reads: CASSFGGRADDEQFF. CDR3 nucleotide sequence: TGTGCCAGCAGTTTTGGGGGGAGGGCGGATGATGAGCAGTTCTTC.

This clonotype was seen a handful of times. The chain has TRBV27 and TRBJ2-1; 9 bases are a match to TRBD2. V shed 2 bases, J shed 7 bases, and the junction held 9 bases outside the gene matches. CDR1 is MNHEY and CDR2 is SMNVEV in the germline V gene (reference sequence). This CDR3 spans 16 amino acids. This CDR3 reads CASSLKGGRASNEQFF. The CDR3 DNA reads as TGTGCCAGCAGTTTAAAGGGCGGGAGGGCCTCAAATGAGCAGTTCTTC.

Only a few counts were recorded for this clonotype. The chain recombines TRBV7-9 with TRBJ2-4; 7 nucleotides match TRBD1. This CDR3 region has 14 residues. CDR1 is SEHNR and CDR2 is FQNEAQ in the germline V gene (reference sequence). V shed 4 bases, J shed 15 bases, and the junction held 15 bases outside the gene matches. The CDR3 sequence: CASSSPDRPHHRYF. The CDR3 coding sequence is TGTGCCAGCAGCTCCCCGGACAGGCCCCACCACCGGTACTTC.

V usage is TRBV7-8 and J usage is TRBJ2-2; 7 nucleotides agree with TRBD1. The CDR3 is 17 residues long. CDR1 is SGHVS and CDR2 is FQNEAQ in the germline V gene. Trimming took 3 bases from V and 5 from J; bases not matched to a gene: 12. The CDR3 spells CASSFGYRGEGTGELFF. The CDR3 DNA sequence: TGTGCCAGCAGCTTCGGTTACAGGGGAGAGGGTACCGGGGAGCTGTTTTTT.